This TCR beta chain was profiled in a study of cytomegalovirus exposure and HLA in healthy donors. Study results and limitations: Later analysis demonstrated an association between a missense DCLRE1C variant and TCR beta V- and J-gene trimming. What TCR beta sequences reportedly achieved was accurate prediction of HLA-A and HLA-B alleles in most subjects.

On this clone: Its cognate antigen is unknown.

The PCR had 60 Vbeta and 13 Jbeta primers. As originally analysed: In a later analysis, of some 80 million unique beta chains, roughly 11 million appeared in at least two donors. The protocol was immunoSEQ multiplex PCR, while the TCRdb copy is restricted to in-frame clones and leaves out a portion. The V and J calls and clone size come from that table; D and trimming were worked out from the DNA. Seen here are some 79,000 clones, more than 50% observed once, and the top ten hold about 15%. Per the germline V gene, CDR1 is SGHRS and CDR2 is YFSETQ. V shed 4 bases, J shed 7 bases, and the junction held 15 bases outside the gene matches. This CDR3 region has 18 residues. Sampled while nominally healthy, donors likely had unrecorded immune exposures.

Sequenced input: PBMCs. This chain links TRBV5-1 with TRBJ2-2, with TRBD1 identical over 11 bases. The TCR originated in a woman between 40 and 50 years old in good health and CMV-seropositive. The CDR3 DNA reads TGCGCCAGCAGCCAGTCGATCCCCGGACAGGGGGCAAACGGGGAGCTGTTTTTT. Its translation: CASSQSIPGQGANGELFF.